One T cell receptor beta chain is described in this entry. The antigen remains undetermined. The investigators reverse transcribed all of the isolated RNA, so they sequenced expressed TCRB transcripts. Assay: immunoSEQ multiplex PCR; the TCRdb copy retains only in-frame clones and omits some. The table shows 250,000 to 300,000 clones, with 8% occurring only once. This entry is derived from a study of beta chain features in type 1 diabetes. The overall study: Patients looked much like healthy donors when it came to age, gender and cell yields. Notes on the study in general: VDJ junctions from patients with type 1 diabetes contained fewer insertions and more deletions.

The CDR3 covers 13 residues. CDR1 is LNHDA and CDR2 is SQIVND in the germline V gene (reference sequence). V lost 5 bases and J lost 7, with 14 bases in between. This sequence joins TRBV19 and TRBJ1-2; D is uncertain. Sequencing input: central memory CD4+ T cells from blood. This TCR was recovered from a woman under 30 in good health. This chain's CDR3 is CASSPTKMSGYTF. CDR3 in DNA: TGTGCCAGTAGTCCAACTAAGATGTCTGGCTACACCTTC.